This T cell receptor beta chain derives from a study of blood T cell repertoires in COVID-19. Study summary: Researchers got acute and convalescent COVID-19 samples from the United States, Italy and Spain. PBMCs, B-cell-depleted T cells, or T cells provided the cDNA or gDNA that made up the material.

Only in-frame clones appear in the TCRdb table, and some are missing; sequencing was by immunoSEQ multiplex PCR. Of about 190,000 clones in the sample, 85% to 90% are singletons; the top ten hold about 0.59%. This clone occurred a few times. The V and J ends lost 1 base and 7 bases, in that order; junction bases with no gene match: 5. This CDR3 region has 15 residues. Looked up from germline, CDR1 is SGHTA and CDR2 is FQGNSA. The sequencing input was peripheral blood. The chain links TRBV7-2 to TRBJ1-5; 9 bases fit TRBD1. The sequence derives from a man aged 45-65 years with acute or convalescent COVID-19. The CDR3 DNA is TGTGCCAGCAGCTTAGTAAGGACAGGGGAACAGCCCCAGCATTTT. It encodes CASSLVRTGEQPQHF.